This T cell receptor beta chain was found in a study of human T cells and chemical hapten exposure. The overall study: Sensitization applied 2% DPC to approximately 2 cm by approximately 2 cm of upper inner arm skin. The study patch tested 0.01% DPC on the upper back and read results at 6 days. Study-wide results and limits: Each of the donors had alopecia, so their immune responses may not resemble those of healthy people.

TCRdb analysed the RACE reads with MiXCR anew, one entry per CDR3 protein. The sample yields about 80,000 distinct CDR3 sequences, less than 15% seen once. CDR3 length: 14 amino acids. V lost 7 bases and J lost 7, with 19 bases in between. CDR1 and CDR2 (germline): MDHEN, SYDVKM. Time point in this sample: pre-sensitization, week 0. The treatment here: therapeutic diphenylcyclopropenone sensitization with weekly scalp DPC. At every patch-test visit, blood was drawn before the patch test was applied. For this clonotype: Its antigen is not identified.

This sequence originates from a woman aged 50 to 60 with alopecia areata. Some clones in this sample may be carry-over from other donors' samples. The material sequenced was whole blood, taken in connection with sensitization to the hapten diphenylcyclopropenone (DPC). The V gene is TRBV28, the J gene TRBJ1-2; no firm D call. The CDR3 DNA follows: TGTGCCAGCACTCCCTGGACGGTATATGTTGGCTACACCTTC. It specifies CASTPWTVYVGYTF.